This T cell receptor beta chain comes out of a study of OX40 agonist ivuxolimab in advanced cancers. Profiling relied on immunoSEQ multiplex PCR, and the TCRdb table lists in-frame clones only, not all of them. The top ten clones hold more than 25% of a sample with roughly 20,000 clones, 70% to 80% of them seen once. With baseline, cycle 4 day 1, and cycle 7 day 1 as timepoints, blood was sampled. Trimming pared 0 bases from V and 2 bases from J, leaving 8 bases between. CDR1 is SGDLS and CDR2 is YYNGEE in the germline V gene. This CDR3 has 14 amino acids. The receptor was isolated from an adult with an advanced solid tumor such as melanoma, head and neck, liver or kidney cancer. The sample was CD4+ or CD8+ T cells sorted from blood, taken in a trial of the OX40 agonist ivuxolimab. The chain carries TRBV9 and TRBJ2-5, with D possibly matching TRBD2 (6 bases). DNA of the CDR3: TGTGCCAGCAGCGTAGGGACTAATCAAGAGACCCAGTACTTC. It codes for CASSVGTNQETQYF.